These T cell receptor beta chains were read from a single sample in a study of T cell responses to AZD1222 COVID-19 vaccine. The assay was immunoSEQ multiplex PCR, and TCRdb's table has in-frame clones only and misses some. In the table there are about 120,000 clones, over 75% of which are singletons. The material was peripheral blood, obtained on day 0 of AZD1222 vaccination. These receptors were taken from an adult in good health. Each CDR3 is given with its conserved first and last residue. Size tells how often a clone was seen (once, few, many) or the class of an expanded clone, and some rows leave it out.

j_call cdr3_length clone_size v_call cdr3_aa
TRBJ2-5 13 once TRBV12-3/TRBV12-4 CASSRWDRETQYF
TRBJ2-5 16 - TRBV5-4 CASSLASSGGAETQYF
TRBJ2-7 16 - TRBV30 CAWSDDGQGLPYEQYF
TRBJ2-7 14 once TRBV11-2 CASSIGGRGLGQYF
TRBJ1-1 16 - TRBV7-9 CASSPPQGAVGTEAFF
TRBJ1-5 14 - TRBV27 CASSEQGSIIGQHF
TRBJ2-7 17 - TRBV7-9 CASSLAKTGTGEYEQYF
TRBJ2-5 13 - TRBV2 CASSSGGGETQYF
TRBJ1-1 12 - TRBV5-4 CASSSSLTEAFF
TRBJ2-7 14 - TRBV6-5 CASSPLEVDHEQYF
TRBJ1-5 14 - TRBV6-1 CASSEGYSNQPQHF
TRBJ2-5 10 - TRBV6-5 CASNRETQYF
TRBJ2-1 16 - TRBV10-1 CASTHRTGGSYNEQFF
TRBJ2-5 16 - TRBV5-1 CASSSTGTRREETQYF
TRBJ2-3 14 - TRBV7-9 CASSVGRSTDTQYF
TRBJ2-5 17 - TRBV9 CASSHYRQDRAGETQYF
TRBJ1-1 15 once TRBV7-2 CASSLSGRLNTEAFF
TRBJ2-7 13 once TRBV7-2 CASSRLDSLEQYF
TRBJ2-1 19 - TRBV30 CAWSVYPPGLVFSYNEQFF
TRBJ2-7 14 - TRBV4-1 CASSQEAGGYEQYF
TRBJ2-7 17 - TRBV7-2 CASSPYGGGRSSYEQYF
TRBJ2-3 15 - TRBV14 CASSQDLGAVDTQYF
TRBJ1-5 15 - TRBV9 CASSVGGLGNQPQHF